The source of this T cell receptor beta chain is a study of CD8 T cells in Susac syndrome. A quantity of about 0.5 to 1 ug RNA underwent reverse transcription using random hexamers. The method of amplification for TCR beta CDR3 was immunoSEQ multiplex PCR, covering 54 Vbeta and 13 Jbeta. TCRdb re-called the immunoSEQ multiplex PCR reads with MiXCR, one entry per CDR3 protein. The sample yields about 160,000 distinct CDR3 sequences, roughly 94% seen once. The germline gives CDR1 KGHSH, CDR2 LQKENI. The V end was cut by 0 bases, the J end by 0 bases, with 17 bases between. There are 18 residues in the CDR3. Concerning this clonotype: Its antigen is still unknown.

The authors carried out high-throughput sequencing of TCR beta. They applied it to CD8+ and CD4+ T cells obtained from blood. The study, taken as a whole, reports: As the study acknowledged, the number of individuals who were part of its TCR sequencing and HLA analysis was relatively small.

The chain is built from TRBV18 and TRBJ1-2; D is undetermined. Sequencing input: CD4+ T cells from PBMCs. The sequence was collected from a human donor in good health. CDR3 DNA sequence: TGTGCCAGCTCACCACCAGGCTCGTGGAAGTATACTAACTATGGCTACACCTTC. It is translated as CASSPPGSWKYTNYGYTF.